These 21 T cell receptor beta chains were sequenced from one sample in a study of cytomegalovirus exposure and HLA in healthy donors. The assay was immunoSEQ multiplex PCR, and TCRdb's table has in-frame clones only and misses some. The table lists under 250,000 clones, 80% to 90% of them singletons. The sequencing input was PBMCs. These receptors all stem from a young woman in good health and CMV-seropositive.

The rearrangement joins TRBV9 to TRBJ1-2; 11 bases agree with TRBD1. Germline CDR1 SGDLS, CDR2 YYNGEE. The CDR3 totals 15 residues. V dropped 3 bases and J dropped 2; count of bases not matched to a gene: 3. The CDR3 DNA follows: TGTGCCAGCAGCGCCGGGACAGGGGGGAACTATGGCTACACCTTC. Its translation: CASSAGTGGNYGYTF.

The chain is built from TRBV27 and TRBJ2-3, with 7 positions matching TRBD1. CDR3 length equals 14 residues. The V segment lost 6 bases and the J segment 1 base; nucleotides outside the gene matches: 4. From germline, CDR1 is MNHEY and CDR2 SMNVEV (reference sequence). CDR3 coding DNA: TGTGCCAGCAGAACAGGGGCTGGCACAGATACGCAGTATTTT. It codes for CASRTGAGTDTQYF.

The rearrangement joins TRBV6-6 to TRBJ2-3; D perhaps matches TRBD1 (5 bases). CDR3 length: 15 amino acids. Germline V CDR1 and CDR2: MNHNY, SVGAGI (reference sequence). Between the trimmed V and J ends, which lost 2 bases and 4 bases, there was a span of 13 bases. CDR3 bases: TGTGCCAGCAGTTACGACCGAGAAGGGGCAGATACGCAGTATTTT. Its translation is CASSYDREGADTQYF.

The chain recombines TRBV28 with TRBJ1-1, with TRBD1 as a possible D gene (5 bases). The V end was cut by 10 bases, the J end by 4 bases, with 19 bases between. Germline V gives CDR1 MDHEN, CDR2 SYDVKM. The CDR3 contains 14 residues. CDR3 residues: CATRLAGLGTEAFF. CDR3 coding DNA: TGTGCCACCCGCCTGGCAGGGTTGGGCACTGAAGCTTTCTTT. Full variable domain (missing parts from reference TRBV28 and TRBJ1-1): DVKVTQSSRYLVKRTGEKVFLECVQDMDHENMFWYRQDPGLGLRLIYFSYDVKMKEKGDIPEGYSVSREKKERFSLILESASTNQTSMYLCATRLAGLGTEAFFGQGTRLTVV.

The chain is built from TRBV7-9 and TRBJ2-3; D possibly corresponds to TRBD2 (6 bases). Germline assignment: CDR1 SEHNR and CDR2 FQNEAQ (reference sequence). V dropped 4 bases and J dropped 2 bases, with 16 bases sitting between them. CDR3 size: 16 residues. CDR3 DNA sequence: TGTGCCAGCAGCTCGGGGGACTTAATATTCACAGATACGCAGTATTTT. As protein: CASSSGDLIFTDTQYF.

The chain couples TRBV2 to TRBJ2-7; a possible D gene is TRBD2 (6 bases). There are 11 residues in the CDR3. Germline-derived CDR1 and CDR2 are SNHLY and FYNNEI. Trimming cost V 6 bases and J 7 bases, with 10 bases left between them. The CDR3 DNA follows: TGTGCCAGCAGGACTAGACGGGAGCAGTACTTC. The encoded protein is CASRTRREQYF.

The rearrangement uses TRBV19 and TRBJ2-1; TRBD2 is a possible D gene (5 bases). CDR1 and CDR2 (germline): LNHDA, SQIVND (reference sequence). V was clipped by 5 bases and J by 0 bases, with 14 bases between them. The CDR3 is 16 amino acids. CDR3 DNA sequence: TGTGCCAGTAGTTATAGCGTATTCAGCTCCTACAATGAGCAGTTCTTC. It is translated as CASSYSVFSSYNEQFF.

The rearrangement uses TRBV5-1 and TRBJ1-1; no clear D. Germline V gene data show CDR1 as SGHRS and CDR2 as YFSETQ. The CDR3 loop spans 14 amino acids. V was shortened by 2 bases and J by 7 bases, with 15 bases between the two germline ends. The CDR3 loop reads CASSFTRPGGEAFF. CDR3 in DNA: TGCGCCAGCAGCTTTACCCGACCTGGCGGTGAAGCTTTCTTT.

The genes are TRBV6-5 and TRBJ2-2, with 8 bases identical to TRBD2. The germline CDR1 and CDR2 sequences are MNHEY and SVGAGI. There are 15 residues in the CDR3. The V segment lost 5 bases and the J segment 1 base; nucleotides outside the gene matches: 3. Here the CDR3 DNA reads TGTGCCAGCAGTACGGGAGGGGGGAACACCGGGGAGCTGTTTTTT. It specifies CASSTGGGNTGELFF.

The chain links TRBV6-1 to TRBJ1-5; D remains unclear. V lost 1 base to trimming and J lost 0 bases, with 7 bases between them. Germline V gene lookup returns CDR1 MNHNS and CDR2 SASEGT. The CDR3 has 15 residues. CDR3 amino acids: CASSEGQYSNQPQHF. In nucleotides, the CDR3 is TGTGCCAGCAGTGAAGGGCAGTATAGCAATCAGCCCCAGCATTTT.

This chain uses TRBV7-8 with TRBJ2-3, with 11 bases lining up with TRBD2. J was trimmed by 4 bases and V by 6 bases; bases with no gene match: 6. The CDR3 length is 15 residues. Per the germline V gene, CDR1 is SGHVS and CDR2 is FQNEAQ. The CDR3 DNA sequence: TGTGCCAGCAGACGACTAGCGGGGACCTCAGATACGCAGTATTTT. It codes for CASRRLAGTSDTQYF.

The chain couples TRBV7-6 to TRBJ2-7; D is unclear. The germline V and J ends were trimmed by 7 bases and 0 bases, with 13 bases remaining between them. The V gene's germline CDR1 is SGHVS and CDR2 FNYEAQ. The length of the CDR3 is 14 residues. The CDR3 loop is CASKNTEPSYEQYF. DNA for the CDR3: TGTGCCAGCAAGAACACGGAGCCCTCCTACGAGCAGTACTTC.

The chain carries TRBV5-1 and TRBJ1-1; D is perhaps TRBD1 (5 bases). The CDR3 runs 14 residues. Germline assignment: CDR1 SGHRS and CDR2 YFSETQ. V gave up 2 bases and J gave up 5 bases, with 13 bases separating them. CDR3 sequence reads: CASSFGGAGTEAFF. CDR3 DNA sequence: TGCGCCAGCAGCTTCGGAGGGGCGGGGACTGAAGCTTTCTTT.

The rearrangement joins TRBV9 to TRBJ2-1; maybe TRBD2 (5 bases). Trimming took off 5 bases at V and 8 bases at J, with 17 bases between the two ends. The CDR3 extends over 14 amino acids. Germline CDR1 and CDR2: SGDLS and YYNGEE. CDR3 sequence: CASRASSGRDEQFF. Here the CDR3 DNA reads TGTGCCAGCAGGGCTAGCAGCGGCCGGGATGAGCAGTTCTTC. Based on the CDR3 plus reference TRBV9 and TRBJ2-1, the full variable domain is DSGVTQTPKHLITATGQRVTLRCSPRSGDLSVYWYQQSLDQGLQFLIQYYNGEERAKGNILERFSAQQFPDLHSELNLSSLELGDSALYFCASRASSGRDEQFFGPGTRLTVL.

This clone was seen a single time. The chain employs TRBV4-1 and TRBJ2-3, with 9 bases fitting TRBD2. The V gene's germline CDR1 is MGHRA and CDR2 YSYEKL. The CDR3 loop spans 16 amino acids. With V trimmed by 4 bases and J by 7 bases, 12 bases remained unmatched. This chain's CDR3 is CASSPPMTSGKNTQYF. The DNA of the CDR3 is TGCGCCAGCAGCCCCCCCATGACTAGCGGAAAAAATACGCAGTATTTT.

The chain couples TRBV20-1 to TRBJ2-7; D is possibly TRBD2 (6 bases). The CDR3 is 11 residues long. The V end was cut by 6 bases, the J end by 4 bases, with 10 bases between. CDR1 DFQATT and CDR2 SNEGSKA come from the germline V gene (reference sequence). The CDR3 sequence is CSAHGGYEQYF. In DNA form, the CDR3 reads TGCAGTGCCCATGGGGGGTACGAGCAGTACTTC.

The chain carries TRBV25-1 and TRBJ2-3; the D gene is possibly TRBD1 (5 bases). Germline loops: CDR1 MGHDK, CDR2 SYGVNS. The CDR3 runs to 14 residues. V was cut by 3 bases and J by 5 bases, with 12 bases left in between. CDR3 region: CASSETEAEDTQYF. The CDR3, as DNA: TGTGCCAGCAGTGAGACAGAGGCTGAAGATACGCAGTATTTT.

The chain uses TRBV5-4 and TRBJ1-2, with 8 bases fitting TRBD1. This CDR3 region has 14 residues. Per germline, CDR1 SGHNT and CDR2 YYREEE (reference sequence). Germline trimming cut 2 bases from V and 4 bases from J; bases unmatched to any gene: 4. The CDR3 protein is CASSFPDRVYGYTF. The CDR3 coding sequence is TGTGCCAGCAGCTTCCCGGACAGGGTCTATGGCTACACCTTC.

This chain uses TRBV6-6 with TRBJ1-5, with no clear D. Germline V gene lookup returns CDR1 MNHNY and CDR2 SVGAGI (reference sequence). V lost 5 bases, J lost 0 bases, and 8 bases lay in between. The CDR3 has 14 residues. CDR3 DNA sequence: TGTGCCAGCAGTCTATCGGGTAGCAATCAGCCCCAGCATTTT. It translates to CASSLSGSNQPQHF.

J is TRBJ1-1 and V is TRBV5-1; perhaps TRBD1 as D (6 bases). The CDR3 contains 13 residues. Trimming removed 5 bases at V and 5 bases at J, with 13 bases between. CDR1 and CDR2 (germline): SGHRS, YFSETQ. The CDR3 bases are TGCGCCAGCAGACAGGGAAGTCGGACTGAAGCTTTCTTT. Protein sequence: CASRQGSRTEAFF.

V usage is TRBV30 and J usage is TRBJ2-2; no clear D gene. V was pared by 7 bases and J by 5 bases, with 5 bases between. Per the germline V gene, CDR1 is GTSNPN and CDR2 is SVGIG (reference sequence). This CDR3 comprises 10 residues. The CDR3 sequence is CASGTGELFF. The CDR3 DNA sequence: TGTGCCTCCGGGACCGGGGAGCTGTTTTTT.